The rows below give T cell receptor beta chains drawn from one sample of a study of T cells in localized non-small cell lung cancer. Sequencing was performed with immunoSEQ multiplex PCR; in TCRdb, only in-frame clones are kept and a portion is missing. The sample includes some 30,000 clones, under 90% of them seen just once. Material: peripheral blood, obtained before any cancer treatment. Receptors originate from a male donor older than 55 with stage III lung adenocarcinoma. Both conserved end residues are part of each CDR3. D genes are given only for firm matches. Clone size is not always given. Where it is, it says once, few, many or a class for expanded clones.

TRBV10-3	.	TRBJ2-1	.	CAISRSNEQFF	TGTGCCATTTCCAGGAGCAATGAGCAGTTCTTC
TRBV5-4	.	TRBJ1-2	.	CASSLKGGLYGYTF	TGTGCCAGCAGCTTGAAGGGGGGGCTCTATGGCTACACCTTC
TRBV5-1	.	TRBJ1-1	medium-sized	CASSEDGNTEAFF	TGCGCCAGCAGCGAGGACGGGAACACTGAAGCTTTCTTT
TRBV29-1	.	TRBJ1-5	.	CSVAVGQNSNQPQHF	TGCAGCGTAGCAGTAGGCCAGAATAGCAATCAGCCCCAGCATTTT
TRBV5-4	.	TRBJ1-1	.	CASSSPNKPGHPNTEAFF	TGTGCCAGCAGCTCGCCAAACAAACCGGGACACCCGAACACTGAAGCTTTCTTT
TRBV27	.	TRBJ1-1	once	CASSLSSRKGAEAFF	TGTGCCAGCAGTTTGAGTTCCCGAAAGGGCGCTGAAGCTTTCTTT
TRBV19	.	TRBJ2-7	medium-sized	CASRARESDEQYF	TGTGCCAGTAGGGCGCGGGAAAGCGACGAGCAGTACTTC
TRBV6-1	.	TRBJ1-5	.	CASMREINQPQHF	TGTGCCAGCATGAGGGAGATAAATCAGCCCCAGCATTTT
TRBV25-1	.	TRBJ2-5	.	CASTAGGTQYF	TGTGCCAGCACCGCCGGGGGGACCCAGTACTTC
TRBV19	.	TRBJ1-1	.	CASSIGGWQGTEAFF	TGTGCCAGTAGTATAGGCGGTTGGCAGGGAACTGAAGCTTTCTTT
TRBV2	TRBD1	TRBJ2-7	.	CASRADRGGRYEQYF	TGTGCCAGCAGAGCCGACAGGGGCGGTAGGTACGAGCAGTACTTC
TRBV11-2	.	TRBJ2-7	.	CASSEGPRQYF	TGTGCCAGCAGCGAGGGACCCCGCCAGTACTTC
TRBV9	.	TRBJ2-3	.	CASSAPPSQDTQYF	TGTGCCAGCAGCGCGCCCCCTTCACAGGATACGCAGTATTTT
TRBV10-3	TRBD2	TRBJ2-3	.	CAIKPGSSGGTDTQYF	TGTGCCATCAAGCCCGGAAGTAGCGGGGGCACAGATACGCAGTATTTT
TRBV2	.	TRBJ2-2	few	CASSVQGYTGELFF	TGTGCCAGCAGTGTACAGGGCTACACCGGGGAGCTGTTTTTT
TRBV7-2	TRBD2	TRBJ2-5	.	CASSLGWSHSGETQYF	TGTGCCAGCAGCTTAGGCTGGAGTCATAGCGGGGAGACCCAGTACTTC
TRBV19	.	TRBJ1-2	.	CASSQPNRLNYGYTF	TGTGCCAGTAGCCAGCCCAACAGATTAAACTATGGCTACACCTTC
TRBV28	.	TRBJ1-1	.	CASVKVTGAVTEAFF	TGTGCCAGCGTTAAAGTGACAGGAGCGGTCACTGAAGCTTTCTTT
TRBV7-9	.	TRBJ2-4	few	CASSLDGGLAKNIQYF	TGTGCCAGCAGCTTAGATGGCGGTTTAGCCAAAAACATTCAGTACTTC
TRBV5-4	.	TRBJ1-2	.	CASSEAVSRTTYGYTF	TGTGCCAGCAGTGAAGCGGTGTCCAGAACGACCTATGGCTACACCTTC
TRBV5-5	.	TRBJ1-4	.	CASSRDLYTGGVEKLFF	TGTGCCAGCAGCCGCGATTTATATACCGGGGGAGTGGAGAAACTGTTTTTT
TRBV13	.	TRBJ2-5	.	CASSLGETTGGALETQYF	TGTGCCAGCAGCTTAGGAGAGACCACCGGAGGGGCACTAGAGACCCAGTACTTC
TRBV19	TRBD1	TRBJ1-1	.	CASSPATGGPRETEAFF	TGTGCCAGTAGTCCCGCCACAGGGGGCCCGAGGGAAACTGAAGCTTTCTTT